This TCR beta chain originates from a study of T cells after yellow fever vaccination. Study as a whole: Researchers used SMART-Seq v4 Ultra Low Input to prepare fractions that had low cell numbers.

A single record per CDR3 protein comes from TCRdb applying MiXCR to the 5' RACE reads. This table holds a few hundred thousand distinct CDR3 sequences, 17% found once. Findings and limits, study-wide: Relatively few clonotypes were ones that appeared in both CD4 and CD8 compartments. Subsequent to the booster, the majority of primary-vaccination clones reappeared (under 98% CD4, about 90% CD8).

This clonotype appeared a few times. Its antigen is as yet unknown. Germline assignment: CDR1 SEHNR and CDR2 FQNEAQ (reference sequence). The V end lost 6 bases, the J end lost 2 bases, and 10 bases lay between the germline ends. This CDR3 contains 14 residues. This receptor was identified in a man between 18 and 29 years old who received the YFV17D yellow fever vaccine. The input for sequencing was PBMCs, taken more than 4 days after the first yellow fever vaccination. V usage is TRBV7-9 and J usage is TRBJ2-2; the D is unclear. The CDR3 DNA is TGTGCCAGCAGGCCTCACGAAAACACCGGGGAGCTGTTTTTT. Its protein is CASRPHENTGELFF.